The 7 T cell receptor beta chains given below trace back to one sample, sequenced in a study of response to subunit inactivated influenza vaccine. TCRdb re-called the RT-PCR reads with MiXCR, one entry per CDR3 protein. The sample consists of about 570,000 distinct CDR3 sequences, around 10% of them appearing once. The same sample was also used in a study of T cells expressing NK-cell markers. From that paper: Libraries used 5'RACE template switching adding universal primer site and UMIs.

Sample: PBMCs from blood, taken on the day of vaccination. These TCRs come from a man between 50 and 59 years old who received an inactivated influenza vaccine.

This clonotype was detected many times. The chain employs TRBV5-1 and TRBJ1-1; 10 bases align to TRBD1. The junction had 11 bases not matched to a gene; V was cut back by 9 bases and J by 6 bases. From germline, CDR1 is SGHRS and CDR2 YFSETQ. The CDR3 has 14 residues. CDR3 in DNA: TGCGCCACCAGGGGACAGGGGCCCGATGCTGAAGCTTTCTTT. This translates into CATRGQGPDAEAFF.

This clonotype has only a few counts. This chain links TRBV7-2 with TRBJ2-7; 12 nucleotides agree with TRBD2. Losses at the gene ends were 8 bases for V and 4 bases for J; bases not matched to a gene: 12. Germline assignment: CDR1 SGHTA and CDR2 FQGNSA. The CDR3 runs 16 residues. This CDR3 is CASSASGRASRYEQYF. Here the CDR3 DNA reads TGTGCCAGCTCGGCTAGCGGGAGGGCCTCTCGGTACGAGCAGTACTTC.

This clonotype was detected only a few times. The chain carries TRBV6-1 and TRBJ1-2, with a possible D match to TRBD1 (5 bases). The germline gives CDR1 MNHNS, CDR2 SASEGT. V dropped 5 bases and J dropped 4 bases, with 17 bases sitting between them. This CDR3 contains 15 residues. The DNA for the CDR3 is TGTGCCAGCAGTCGTTCTGGGACTGTAGGCTATGGCTACACCTTC. Protein sequence: CASSRSGTVGYGYTF.

The chain carries TRBV3-1 and TRBJ2-7; 10 bases agree with TRBD2. Unmatched junction bases numbered 4, after V lost 4 bases and J lost 1 base. Looked up from germline, CDR1 is LGHDT and CDR2 is YNNKEL (reference sequence). The CDR3 spans 15 residues. CDR3 sequence (DNA): TGTGCCAGCAGCCCTAGCGGGAGAAGGTCCTACGAGCAGTACTTC. As protein: CASSPSGRRSYEQYF.

This clonotype was seen at least ten times. This chain connects TRBV10-3 to TRBJ1-1; TRBD1 is a possible D gene (6 bases). Per germline, CDR1 ENHRY and CDR2 SYGVKD. This CDR3 has 16 residues. V was clipped by 0 bases and J by 1 base, with 12 bases between them. This CDR3 is CAISESGLTGNTEAFF. The CDR3, as DNA: TGTGCCATCAGTGAGTCCGGATTGACAGGGAACACTGAAGCTTTCTTT.

In its sample, this clonotype was seen a few times. V usage is TRBV6-2 or TRBV6-3 and J usage is TRBJ1-1; D is undetermined. Trimming cost V 1 base and J 8 bases, with 8 bases left between them. The CDR3 has 12 residues. Germline CDR1 reads MNHEY; CDR2 reads SVGEGT. This CDR3 reads CASSYWKQEAFF. CDR3 sequence (DNA): TGTGCCAGCAGTTACTGGAAACAGGAAGCTTTCTTT.

In this sample, this clonotype turned up a few times. At one end the junction does not follow the germline gene, possibly because of a read error. V and J are TRBV7-9 and TRBJ2-7, with D tentatively TRBD1 (5 bases). The CDR3 totals 15 residues. Germline CDR1 SEHNR, CDR2 FQNEAQ (reference sequence). CDR3 residues: CASSLAGVSSHEQYF. The CDR3 nucleotides read TGTGCCAGCAGCTTAGCAGGGGTAAGCTCCCACGAGCAGTACTTC. Drawing the rest from reference TRBV7-9 and TRBJ2-7, the complete variable domain is DTGVSQNPRHKITKRGQNVTFRCDPISEHNRLYWYRQTLGQGPEFLTYFQNEAQLEKSRLLSDRFSAERPKGSFSTLEIQRTEQGDSAMYLCASSLAGVSSHEQYFGPGTRLTVT.